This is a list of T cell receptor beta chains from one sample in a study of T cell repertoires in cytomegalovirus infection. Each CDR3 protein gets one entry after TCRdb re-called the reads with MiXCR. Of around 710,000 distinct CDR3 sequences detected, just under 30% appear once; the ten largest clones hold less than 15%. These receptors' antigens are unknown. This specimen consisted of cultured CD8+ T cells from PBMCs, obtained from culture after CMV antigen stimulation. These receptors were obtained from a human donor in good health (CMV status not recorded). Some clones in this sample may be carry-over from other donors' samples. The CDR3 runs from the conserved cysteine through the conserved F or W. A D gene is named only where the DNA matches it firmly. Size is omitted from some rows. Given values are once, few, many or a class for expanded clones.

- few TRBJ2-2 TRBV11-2 TGTGCCAGCAGCTTAGGAAGGGGGGGATTAACCGGGGAGCTGTTTTTT CASSLGRGGLTGELFF
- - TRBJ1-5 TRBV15 TGTGCCACCAGCAGAGACCCTCCCAGTGGAAGCAATCAGCCCCAGCATTTT CATSRDPPSGSNQPQHF
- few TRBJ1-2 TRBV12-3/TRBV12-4 TGTGCCAGCAGACAGGACCGCCCGGGGGTTGGCTACACCTTC CASRQDRPGVGYTF
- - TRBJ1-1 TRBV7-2 TGTGCCAGCAGCTTTTCTAGTCCGGAAGCTTTCTTT CASSFSSPEAFF
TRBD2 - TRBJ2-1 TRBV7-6 TGTGCCAGCAGCTTAAGGGCGGGGGGCACTCTCTACAATGAGCAGTTCTTC CASSLRAGGTLYNEQFF
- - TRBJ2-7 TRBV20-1 TGCAGTGCTACCGGGACACTCTCCTACGAGCAGTACTTC CSATGTLSYEQYF
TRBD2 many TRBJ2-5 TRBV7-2 TGTGCCAGCAGCGGCCGGGACTACGACGTTACCCAGTACTTC CASSGRDYDVTQYF
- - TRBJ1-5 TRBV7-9 TGTGCCAGCAGCTTAGGGGGCGGGAGGCAGCCCCAGCATTTT CASSLGGGRQPQHF
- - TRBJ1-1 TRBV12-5 TGTGCTAGTGGTTTGGTACAAAGGGACACTGAAGCTTTCTTT CASGLVQRDTEAFF
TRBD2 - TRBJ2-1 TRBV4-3 TGCGCCAGCAGCCAAGATCGGCCTAGCGGGGGCCGCAATGAGCAGTTCTTC CASSQDRPSGGRNEQFF
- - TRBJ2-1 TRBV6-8 TGTGCCAGCAGGTATGATTGGGGGGGCCGTAGGAATGAGCAGTTCTTC CASRYDWGGRRNEQFF
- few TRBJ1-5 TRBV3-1 TGTGCCAGCAGCCAAGGGGGGGGGATCAATCAGCCCCAGCATTTT CASSQGGGINQPQHF
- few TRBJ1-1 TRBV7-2 TGTGCCAGCACCTTAGGCTCGCCTGAAGCTTTCTTT CASTLGSPEAFF
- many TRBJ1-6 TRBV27 TGTGCCAGCAGTTTATACGAGGAGACTATGCTGGGTTCACCCCTCCACTTT CASSLYEETMLGSPLHF
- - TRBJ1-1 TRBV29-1 TGCAGCTCCGGTTCGGACACTGAAGCTTTCTTT CSSGSDTEAFF
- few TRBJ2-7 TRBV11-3 TGTGCCAGCAGCCCGACCAGGGGGGCCGAGCAGTACTTC CASSPTRGAEQYF
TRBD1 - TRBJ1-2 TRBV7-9 TGTGCCAGCAGCTTAGCCGTACGGACAGGGGACGGCTACACCTTC CASSLAVRTGDGYTF
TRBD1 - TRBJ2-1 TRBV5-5 TGTGCCAGCAGCCAATGGACAGGGACGAATGAGCAGTTCTTC CASSQWTGTNEQFF
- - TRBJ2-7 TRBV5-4 TGTGCCAGCAGCTTGGATTGTCGTAACGAGCAGTACTTC CASSLDCRNEQYF
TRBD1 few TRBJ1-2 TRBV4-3 TGCGCCAGCAGCCCCCTCTCGACAGGGGGGTCCTATGGCTACACCTTC CASSPLSTGGSYGYTF
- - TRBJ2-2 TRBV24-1 TGTGCCACCAGTGATGCGACAGGAGCGAACACCGGGGAGCTGTTTTTT CATSDATGANTGELFF
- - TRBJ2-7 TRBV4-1 TGCGCCAGCAGCCAAGATGCCAGGGACATCAGCTCCTACGAGCAGTACTTC CASSQDARDISSYEQYF
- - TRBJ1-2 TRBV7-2 TGTGCCAGCAGCAACCGACAGGCGGGGGACTATGGCTACACCTTC CASSNRQAGDYGYTF
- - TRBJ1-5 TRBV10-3 TGTGCCATCAGTGAGGCTCACGTTCAGCCCCAGCATTTT CAISEAHVQPQHF
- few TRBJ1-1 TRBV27 TGTGCCAGCAGTCCCCGGAGTAGGAACACTGAAGCTTTCTTT CASSPRSRNTEAFF
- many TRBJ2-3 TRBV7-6 TGTGCCAGCAGCTCTTCGACAGGTGGAACAGATACGCAGTATTTT CASSSSTGGTDTQYF
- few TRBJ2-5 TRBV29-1 TGCAGCGTTGAAGACGGAGGGGCCCAAGAGACCCAGTACTTC CSVEDGGAQETQYF
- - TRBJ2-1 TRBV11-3 TGTGCCAGCAGCCCGGGACGCCTCCGGGAGCAGTTCTTC CASSPGRLREQFF
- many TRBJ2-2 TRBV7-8 TGTGCCAGCAGCTTGGGAGAGGTCGGGGAGCTGTTTTTT CASSLGEVGELFF
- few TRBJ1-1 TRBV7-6 TGTGCCAGCAGCTTATACAGCCCGCTGAATGAAGCTTTCTTT CASSLYSPLNEAFF
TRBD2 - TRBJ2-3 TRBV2 TGTGCCAGCACACGACGCGGGGGGACGTACACAGATACGCAGTATTTT CASTRRGGTYTDTQYF
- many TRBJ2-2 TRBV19 TGTGCCAGTAGTATCGGGACGAACACCGGGGAGCTGTTTTTT CASSIGTNTGELFF
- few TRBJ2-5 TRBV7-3 TGTGCCAGCAGCTCATCCGGGAACTTACAAGAGACCCAGTACTTC CASSSSGNLQETQYF
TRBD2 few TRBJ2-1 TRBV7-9 TGTGCCAGCAGCTTGGGGGGGGATTATGAGCAGTTCTTC CASSLGGDYEQFF
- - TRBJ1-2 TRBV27 TGTGCCAGCAGTTTATCAGGGTGGGGCTATGGCTACACCTTC CASSLSGWGYGYTF
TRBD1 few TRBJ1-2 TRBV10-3 TGTGCCATCAAGTCGACAGGGGAAGCCTCTATTGATGGCTACACCTTC CAIKSTGEASIDGYTF
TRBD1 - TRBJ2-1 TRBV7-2 TGTGCCAGCACCTCAAGAGGGACAGGGTTATACAATGAGCAGTTCTTC CASTSRGTGLYNEQFF
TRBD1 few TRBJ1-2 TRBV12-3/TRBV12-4 TGTGCCAGCCGACAGGGGGCTCGTGGCTATGGCTACACCTTC CASRQGARGYGYTF
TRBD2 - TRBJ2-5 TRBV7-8 TGTGCCAGCCAGGGACTAGCGGGGAGACAAGAGACCCAGTACTTC CASQGLAGRQETQYF
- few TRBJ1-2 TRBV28 TGTGCCAGCAGTTTTAAGGGGACCTATGGCTACACCTTC CASSFKGTYGYTF
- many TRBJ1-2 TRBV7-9 TGTGCCAGCAGCCCCTCGGGGGGCGATGGCTACACCTTC CASSPSGGDGYTF
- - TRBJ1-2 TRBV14 TGTGCCAGCGGGCCAGACCTGACCTATGGCTACACCTTC CASGPDLTYGYTF
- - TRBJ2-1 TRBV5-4 TGTGCCAGCAGCTCAGGGGGGGATCTCTCCTACAATGAGCAGTTCTTC CASSSGGDLSYNEQFF
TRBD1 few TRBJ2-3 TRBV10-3 TGTGCCATCAGTGATCTCGGGACAGGGGATACTACGCAGTATTTT CAISDLGTGDTTQYF
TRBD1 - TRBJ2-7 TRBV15 TGTGCCACCAGCCATGGACAGGGGGGAGACGAGCAGTACTTC CATSHGQGGDEQYF
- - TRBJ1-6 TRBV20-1 TGCAGTGCTAGAGATACCAGCATCGGGAATTCACCCCTCCACTTT CSARDTSIGNSPLHF
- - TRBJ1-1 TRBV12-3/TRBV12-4 TGTGCCAGCACTGCTACCACGGGGAACACTGAAGCTTTCTTT CASTATTGNTEAFF
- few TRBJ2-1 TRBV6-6 TGTGCCAGCAGGGACAGTCATGAGCAGTTCTTC CASRDSHEQFF
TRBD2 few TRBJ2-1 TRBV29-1 TGCAGCGTTGAAGGCGGGGGGTCATACAATGAGCAGTTCTTC CSVEGGGSYNEQFF
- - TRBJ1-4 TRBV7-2 TGTGCCAGCAGCTTAACAGGAGTATCAACTAATGAAAAACTGTTTTTT CASSLTGVSTNEKLFF
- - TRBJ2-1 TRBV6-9 TGTGCCAGCAGTTATTCATGGGATGAGCAGTTCTTC CASSYSWDEQFF
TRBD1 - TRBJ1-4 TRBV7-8 TGTGCCAGCAGCGAGACAGGGGCCTCTGGGGAAAAACTGTTTTTT CASSETGASGEKLFF
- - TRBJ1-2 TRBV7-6 TGTGCCAGCAGCTTACGGCCGGAAAACTATGGCTACACCTTC CASSLRPENYGYTF
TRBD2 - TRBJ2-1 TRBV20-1 TGCAGTGCTTCCCAGACTAGCATCGGAACCTACAATGAGCAGTTCTTC CSASQTSIGTYNEQFF
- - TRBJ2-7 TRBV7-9 TGTGCCAGCAGCCCCCTACCGATATTGGGCGAGACCTACGAGCAGTACTTC CASSPLPILGETYEQYF
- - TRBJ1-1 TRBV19 TGTGCCGCCTCCAGTAGGGACTGGGACACTGAAGCTTTCTTT CAASSRDWDTEAFF
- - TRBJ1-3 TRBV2 TGTGCCAGCAGGATCCGGGACGCAAGCTCTGGAAACACCATATATTTT CASRIRDASSGNTIYF
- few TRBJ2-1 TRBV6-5 TGTGCCAGCAGTTACTCGTGGGGAGGTAGGAACAATGAGCAGTTCTTC CASSYSWGGRNNEQFF
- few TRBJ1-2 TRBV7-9 TGTGCCAGCAGCTTATTGGGACCGGACCCGCGGTCGGGCTACACCTTC CASSLLGPDPRSGYTF